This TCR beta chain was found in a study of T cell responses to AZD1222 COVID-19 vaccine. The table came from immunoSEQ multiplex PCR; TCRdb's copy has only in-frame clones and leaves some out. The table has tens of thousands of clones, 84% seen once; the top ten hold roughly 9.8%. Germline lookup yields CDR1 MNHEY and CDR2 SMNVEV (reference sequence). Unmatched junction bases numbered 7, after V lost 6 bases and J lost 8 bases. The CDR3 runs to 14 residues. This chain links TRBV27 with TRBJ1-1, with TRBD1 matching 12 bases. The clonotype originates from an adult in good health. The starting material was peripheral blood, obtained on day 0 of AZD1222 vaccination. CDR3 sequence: CASSRDRGLGEAFF. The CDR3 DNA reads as TGTGCCAGCAGCCGGGACAGGGGGCTGGGGGAAGCTTTCTTT.